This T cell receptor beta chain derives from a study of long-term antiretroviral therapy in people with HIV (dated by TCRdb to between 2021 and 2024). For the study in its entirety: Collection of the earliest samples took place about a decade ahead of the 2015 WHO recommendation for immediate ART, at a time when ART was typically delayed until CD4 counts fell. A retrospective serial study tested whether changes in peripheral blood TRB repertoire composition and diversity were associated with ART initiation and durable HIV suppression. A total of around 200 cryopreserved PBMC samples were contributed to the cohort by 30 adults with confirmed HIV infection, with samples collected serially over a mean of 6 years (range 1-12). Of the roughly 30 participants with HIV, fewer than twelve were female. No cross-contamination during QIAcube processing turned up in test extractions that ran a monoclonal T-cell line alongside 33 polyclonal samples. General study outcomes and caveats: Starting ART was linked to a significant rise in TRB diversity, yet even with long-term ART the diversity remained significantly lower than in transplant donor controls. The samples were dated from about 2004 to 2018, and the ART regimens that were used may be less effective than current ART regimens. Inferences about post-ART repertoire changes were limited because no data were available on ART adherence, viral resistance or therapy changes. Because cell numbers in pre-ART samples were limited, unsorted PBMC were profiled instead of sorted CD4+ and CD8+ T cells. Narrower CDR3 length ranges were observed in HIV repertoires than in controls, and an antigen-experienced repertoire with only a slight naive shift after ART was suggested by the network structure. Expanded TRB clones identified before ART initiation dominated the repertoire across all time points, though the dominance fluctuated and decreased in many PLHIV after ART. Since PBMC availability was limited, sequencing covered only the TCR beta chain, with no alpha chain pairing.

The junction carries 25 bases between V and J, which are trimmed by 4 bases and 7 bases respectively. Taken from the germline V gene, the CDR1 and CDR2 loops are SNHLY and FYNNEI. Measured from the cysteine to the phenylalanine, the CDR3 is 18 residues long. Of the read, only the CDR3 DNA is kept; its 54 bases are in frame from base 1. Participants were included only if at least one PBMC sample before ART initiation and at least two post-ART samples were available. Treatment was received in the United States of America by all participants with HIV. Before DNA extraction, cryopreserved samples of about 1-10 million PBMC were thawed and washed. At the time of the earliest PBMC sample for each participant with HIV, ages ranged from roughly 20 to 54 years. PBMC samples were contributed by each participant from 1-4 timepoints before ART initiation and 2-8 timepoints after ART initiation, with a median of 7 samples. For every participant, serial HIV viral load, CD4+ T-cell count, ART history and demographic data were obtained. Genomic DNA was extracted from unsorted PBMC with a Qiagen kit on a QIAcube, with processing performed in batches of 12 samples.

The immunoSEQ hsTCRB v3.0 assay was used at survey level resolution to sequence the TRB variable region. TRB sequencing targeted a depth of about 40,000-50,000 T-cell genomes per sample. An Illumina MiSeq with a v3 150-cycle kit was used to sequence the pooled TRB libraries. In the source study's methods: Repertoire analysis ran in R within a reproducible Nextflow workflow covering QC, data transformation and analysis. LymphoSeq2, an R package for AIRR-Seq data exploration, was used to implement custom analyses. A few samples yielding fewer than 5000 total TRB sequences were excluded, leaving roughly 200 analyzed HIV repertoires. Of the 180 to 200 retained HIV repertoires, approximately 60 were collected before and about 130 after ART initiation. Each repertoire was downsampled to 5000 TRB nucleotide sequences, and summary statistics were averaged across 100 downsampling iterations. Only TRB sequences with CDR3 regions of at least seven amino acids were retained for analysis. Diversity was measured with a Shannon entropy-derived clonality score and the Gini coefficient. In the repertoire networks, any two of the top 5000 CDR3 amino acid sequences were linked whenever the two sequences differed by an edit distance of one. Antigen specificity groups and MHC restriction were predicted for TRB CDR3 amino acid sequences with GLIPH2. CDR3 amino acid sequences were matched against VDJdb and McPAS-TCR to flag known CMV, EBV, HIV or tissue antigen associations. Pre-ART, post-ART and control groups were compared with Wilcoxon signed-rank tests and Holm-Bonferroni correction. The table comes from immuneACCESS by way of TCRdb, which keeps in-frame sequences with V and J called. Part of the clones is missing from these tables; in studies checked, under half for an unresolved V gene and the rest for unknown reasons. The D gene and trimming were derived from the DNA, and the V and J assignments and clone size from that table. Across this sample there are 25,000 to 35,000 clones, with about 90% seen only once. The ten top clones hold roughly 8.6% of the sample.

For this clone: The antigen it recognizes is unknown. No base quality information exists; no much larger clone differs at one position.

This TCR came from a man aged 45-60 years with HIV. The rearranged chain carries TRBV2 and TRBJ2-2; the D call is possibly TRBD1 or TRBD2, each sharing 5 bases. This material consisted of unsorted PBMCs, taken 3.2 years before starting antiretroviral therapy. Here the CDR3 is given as CASSAEAGWDVDGGELFF. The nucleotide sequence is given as TGTGCCAGCAGTGCGGAAGCCGGATGGGACGTCGACGGCGGGGAGCTGTTTTTT.